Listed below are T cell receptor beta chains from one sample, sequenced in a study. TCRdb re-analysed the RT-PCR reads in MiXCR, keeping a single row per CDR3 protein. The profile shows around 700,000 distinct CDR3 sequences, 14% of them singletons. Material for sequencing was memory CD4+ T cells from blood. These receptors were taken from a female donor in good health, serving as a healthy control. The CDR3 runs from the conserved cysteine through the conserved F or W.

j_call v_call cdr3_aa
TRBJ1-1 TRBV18 CASSPPGPSNTEAFF
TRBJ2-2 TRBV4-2 CASSLKQGDTGELFF
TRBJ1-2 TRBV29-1 CSVTPSGTGLDGYTF
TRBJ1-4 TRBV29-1 CSVESTNEKLFF
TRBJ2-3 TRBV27 CASRGTSGGTDTQYF
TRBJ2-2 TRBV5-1 CASRQGGSVTGELFF
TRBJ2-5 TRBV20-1 CSAGRVGSQETQYF
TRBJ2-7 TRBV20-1 CSEQGLGTYEQYF
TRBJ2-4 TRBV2 CASTAPGGKNIQYF
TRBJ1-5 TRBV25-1 CASGTGGSNQPQHF
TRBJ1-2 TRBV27 CASSKTGRTSYTF
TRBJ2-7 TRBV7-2 CASSAGSNANEQYF
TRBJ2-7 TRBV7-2 CASSRTGGFYEQYF
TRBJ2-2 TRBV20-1 CSARGDILVGNTGELFF
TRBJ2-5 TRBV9 CASSVAWGDEETQYF
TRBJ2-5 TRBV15 CATSRDGLAKETQYF
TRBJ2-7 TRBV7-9 CASSLARSIWSEETYEQYF
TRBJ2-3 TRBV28 CASSPQDYTDTQYF
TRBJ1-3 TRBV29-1 CSVGQYSGNTIYF
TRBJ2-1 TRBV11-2 CASSLGYSVLAYNEQFF
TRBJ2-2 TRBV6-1 CASSEVAGYTGELFF
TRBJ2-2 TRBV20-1 CSARVLTNTGELFF
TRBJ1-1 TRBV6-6 CASSYDSRQGGGTEAFF
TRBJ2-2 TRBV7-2 CASSFSAGDPGELFF
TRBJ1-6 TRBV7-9 CASSQTRDSPLHF
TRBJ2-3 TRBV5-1 CASSYLGTLDGDTQYF
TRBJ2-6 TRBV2 CASKESGANVLTF
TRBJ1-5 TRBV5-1 CASIVRGGQAPNQPQHF
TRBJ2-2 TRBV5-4 CASSPEGLAGGAGELFF
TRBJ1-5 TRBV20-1 CSASLGTGDQPQHF
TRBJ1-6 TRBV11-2 CASSRDRINSPLHF
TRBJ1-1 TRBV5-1 CASSLQGNTEAFF
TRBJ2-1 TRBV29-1 CSAWTGGYNEQFF
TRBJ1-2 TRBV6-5 CASSYGASGGFGYTF
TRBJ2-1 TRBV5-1 CASSPSGGFSYNEQFF
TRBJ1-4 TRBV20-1 CSARPAGLSGNEKLFF
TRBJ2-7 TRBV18 CASSPSSSYEQYF
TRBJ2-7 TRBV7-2 CASSLGLGDEQYF